This T cell receptor beta chain came from a study of cytotoxic CD8 clonotypes in ibrutinib-treated CLL (dated by TCRdb to the early 2020s). Regarding the complete study: The cohort was composed of ten to eleven relapsed/refractory and 15 treatment-naive patients; IGHV unmutated status was identified in some 17 patients. Longitudinal samples were obtainable from about 30% of the roughly 90 participants in the trial. Samples averaged roughly 260,000 productive templates and 90,000 to 100,000 productive rearrangements. Every sample from remission and from progressive disease was obtained while the patients were still on ibrutinib. Cryopreserved peripheral blood mononuclear cells were collected before treatment, at response, and at either disease progression or sustained remission. Response samples were obtained after a median of 12 months of treatment, with a range of roughly 6 to 36 months. Partial responses were observed in some 24 patients and complete responses in 2; after a median follow-up of 68 months, remission was maintained in 15 or so patients and progression was observed in some twelve.

Details on this clone: Its target antigen remains unknown. Base quality data are lacking; no much larger clone is found one base away.

CDR1 and CDR2 were assigned from the germline V gene as MDHEN and SYDVKM. V has 4 bases trimmed and J has 4 bases trimmed; junction bases matching no gene number 3. CDR3 length: 14 amino acids, cysteine to phenylalanine. The kept DNA is CDR3 alone, 42 bases in frame from the first base. Findings and caveats that apply to the study as a whole: Public clonotypes were rare and either shrank or stayed stable during treatment, and the rise in clonality at ibrutinib response reflected expansion of private clonotypes. Sustained-remission and progressing patients did not have matched sampling times, and lymph node repertoires were not examined. Baseline clonality exceeded that of age-matched healthy donors and correlated strongly with circulating CD8+ T-cell counts. At ibrutinib response clonality went up, during sustained remission it held steady, and at progression it dropped back toward baseline.

A MiSeq instrument was used for deep resolution sequencing, which targeted depths ranging from 1 in 1 million up to 1 in 200,000 T cells, with coverage averaging 10x for each clonotype. The immunoSEQ hsTCRB Kit was used to generate TCR beta libraries. For the original study's pipeline: The data were analyzed with ImmunoSEQ Analyzer and ImmunoSEQ Data Assistant, and V, D and J gene assignments followed IMGT definitions. Clonality was computed as one minus normalized Shannon entropy of productive rearrangement frequencies, ranging from 0 to 1. Public clonotype analysis was restricted to overrepresented clonotypes comprising at least 0.05% of each patient's repertoire. Roughly 13 repertoires from age-matched healthy donors, obtained from immuneACCESS, served as clonality controls. This immuneACCESS table, as held by TCRdb, lists in-frame sequences with V and J called but not all clones. Of the missing ones, under half trace to an unresolved V gene in checked studies; the others have no known cause. D and trimming come from the DNA, and the V and J calls and clone size come from that table. This sample comprises 130,000 to 150,000 clones, approximately 81% of them detected only once. The leading ten clones occupy around 13% of the sample.

In the paper's terms, the time point label means: approximately eleven months on ibrutinib. For TCR beta library preparation, 1.5 to 2.5 micrograms of genomic DNA was extracted from cryopreserved PBMCs. Longitudinal blood samples from CLL patients on ibrutinib monotherapy were analyzed using high-throughput TCR beta sequencing. The patients took part in an open-label, single-center phase 2 trial of ibrutinib monotherapy. The material sequenced was PBMCs, taken after 12 months of ibrutinib treatment. Rearrangement joined TRBV28 to TRBJ1-5, and TRBD1 matches 8 of the central bases. The source is a human donor with chronic lymphocytic leukemia. Here is the DNA: TGTGCCAGCAGTTGGGGACAGGCGAATCAGCCCCAGCATTTT. Its product reads: CASSWGQANQPQHF.